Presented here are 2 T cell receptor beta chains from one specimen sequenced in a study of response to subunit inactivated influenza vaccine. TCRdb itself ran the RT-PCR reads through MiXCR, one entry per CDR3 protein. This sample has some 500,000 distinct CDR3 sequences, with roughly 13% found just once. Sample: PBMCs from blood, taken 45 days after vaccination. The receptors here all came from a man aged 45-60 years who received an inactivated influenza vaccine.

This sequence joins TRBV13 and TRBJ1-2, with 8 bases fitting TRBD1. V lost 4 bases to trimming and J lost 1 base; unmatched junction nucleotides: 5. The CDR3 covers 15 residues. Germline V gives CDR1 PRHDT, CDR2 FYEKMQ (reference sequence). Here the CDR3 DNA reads TGTGCCAGCAGCTCCCGGACAGGGTATAACTATGGCTACACCTTC. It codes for CASSSRTGYNYGYTF.

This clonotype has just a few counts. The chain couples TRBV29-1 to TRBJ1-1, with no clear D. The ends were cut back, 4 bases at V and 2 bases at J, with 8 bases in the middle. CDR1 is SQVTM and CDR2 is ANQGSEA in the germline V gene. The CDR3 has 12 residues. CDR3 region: CSVGSVNTEAFF. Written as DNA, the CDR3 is TGCAGCGTTGGTTCGGTAAACACTGAAGCTTTCTTT.